This T cell receptor beta chain was retrieved from a study of blood T cell repertoires in COVID-19. Overall study: Material from acute and convalescent COVID-19 was sourced from the United States, Italy and Spain. The cDNA or gDNA used as material had been derived from T cells, B-cell-depleted T cells, or PBMCs.

The authors' processing: The authors estimated nucleated cell counts from reference gene primer amplification. Data came from immunoSEQ multiplex PCR; TCRdb stores just in-frame clones and leaves some out. V, J and clone size were drawn from that table, and D and trimming were deduced from the DNA. The data show roughly 35,000 clones, approximately 82% seen once. V trimming: 2 bases; J trimming: 2 bases; junction bases outside the gene matches: 5. Germline CDR1 reads MRHNA; CDR2 reads SNTAGT. The CDR3 loop spans 16 amino acids. This receptor was identified in an older woman with acute or convalescent COVID-19. Sequencing was done on a sample of peripheral blood. This chain links TRBV6-4 with TRBJ2-3; 9 positions agree with TRBD2. The DNA for the CDR3 is TGTGCCAGCAGTGACAACGCGGGGGGGTCCACAGATACGCAGTATTTT. This gives the protein CASSDNAGGSTDTQYF.